This section outlines one T cell receptor beta chain sequence together with its context. Libraries were prepared by immunoSEQ multiplex PCR; TCRdb keeps only in-frame clonotypes and omits some of them. The table shows over 110,000 clones, with roughly 92% occurring only once. This entry comes from a study of control samples from healthy donors and cancer patients. Material for sequencing was blood. This sequence was found in a man aged 25-40 years in good health.

The CDR3 nucleotides are TGCAGCGTGCCTAGCGTAAGCTCCTACAATGAGCAGTTCTTC. Protein: CSVPSVSSYNEQFF. The rearrangement uses TRBV29-1 and TRBJ2-1; perhaps TRBD2 as D (6 bases). The CDR3 runs 14 residues. The ends were cut back, 6 bases at V and 0 bases at J, with 12 bases in the middle. Germline V lookup: CDR1 SQVTM, CDR2 ANQGSEA.